These 2 T cell receptor beta chains came from one sample sequenced in a study of low-dose radiotherapy and immunotherapy resistance in tumors. Both TCRalpha and TCRbeta chains were reverse transcribed with V-gene-specific primers. Using a constant-region primer together with a V-primer adapter, TCRs were subjected to 20 to 25 PCR cycles of amplification. TCRdb fed the reads into MiXCR, producing one record per CDR3 protein. The table lists tens of thousands of distinct CDR3 sequences, around 9.2% of them singletons. Time point reported: before trial treatment. The input for sequencing was PBMCs, taken before treatment. These receptor sequences come from a male donor with prostate cancer.

In this sample, this clonotype turned up many times. This chain joins TRBV4-1 and TRBJ2-5, with 9 bases fitting TRBD2. This CDR3 region has 17 residues. The V and J ends lost 4 bases and 4 bases, in that order; junction bases with no gene match: 13. CDR1 and CDR2 from the germline V gene are MGHRA and YSYEKL. DNA for the CDR3: TGCGCCAGCAGCCCCGGGACTGGCGGGAGGGCCGTAGAGACCCAGTACTTC. This translates into CASSPGTGGRAVETQYF.

This clonotype has at least ten counts. The chain joins TRBV2 to TRBJ2-1; 8 nucleotides match TRBD1. Unmatched junction bases numbered 13, after V lost 7 bases and J lost 8 bases. CDR1 and CDR2 from the germline V gene are SNHLY and FYNNEI. The CDR3 runs to 15 residues. The DNA of the CDR3 is TGTGCCAGCAAGAGAGCCCGGACAGGGAGCGATGAGCAGTTCTTC. This encodes CASKRARTGSDEQFF.